The 19 T cell receptor beta chains listed next were all sequenced from one sample in a study of T cell repertoires in cytomegalovirus infection. No antigen is known for these receptors. MiXCR was run by TCRdb on the reads, yielding one entry per CDR3 protein. This sample has approximately 730,000 distinct CDR3 sequences; almost 30% occur once, and the top ten carry around 14%. This sample comprised cultured CD8+ T cells from PBMCs, obtained from culture after CMV antigen stimulation. These receptors all come from a human donor in good health (CMV status not recorded). Some clones in this sample may be carry-over from other donors' samples.

The V and J genes are TRBV27 and TRBJ2-1; a possible D gene is TRBD2 (6 bases). The CDR3 has 15 amino acids. From germline, CDR1 is MNHEY and CDR2 SMNVEV (reference sequence). V dropped 3 bases and J dropped 7 bases, with 16 bases sitting between them. The CDR3 sequence: CASSFNWARENEQFF. The CDR3 region has the DNA TGTGCCAGCAGTTTTAACTGGGCCCGGGAGAATGAGCAGTTCTTC.

The gene calls are TRBV19 and TRBJ2-7; D is unresolved. Trimming left V 2 bases short and J 6 bases short, with 8 bases between. From germline, CDR1 is LNHDA and CDR2 SQIVND (reference sequence). This CDR3 is 12 amino acids long. CDR3 bases: TGTGCCAGTAGTATACGCACCTCCGAGCAGTACTTC. Amino acid sequence: CASSIRTSEQYF.

The V call is TRBV12-3 or TRBV12-4, the J call TRBJ1-1; D is unclear. Trimming pared 4 bases from V and 2 bases from J, leaving 11 bases between. This CDR3 contains 14 residues. CDR3 loop: CASSSAGSNTEAFF. CDR3 nucleotide sequence: TGTGCCAGCAGTTCCGCGGGCAGTAACACTGAAGCTTTCTTT.

This clonotype was detected ten times or more. CDR3 DNA sequence: TGTGCCAGCAGCTTAGATGGGCCGAGGGGCAATCAGCCCCAGCATTTT. It encodes CASSLDGPRGNQPQHF. The chain joins TRBV7-2 to TRBJ1-5; D is unclear. The V and J ends lost 1 base and 2 bases respectively, with 12 bases between them. Germline V gene lookup returns CDR1 SGHTA and CDR2 FQGNSA. The CDR3 loop spans 16 amino acids.

This clonotype was counted a few times. CDR3 residues: CATSEGYGYTF. The DNA for the CDR3 is TGTGCCACCAGCGAGGGGTATGGCTACACCTTC. J is TRBJ1-2 and V is TRBV15; D possibly corresponds to TRBD1 (5 bases). Germline V CDR1 and CDR2: LNHNV, YYDKDF (reference sequence). This CDR3 region has 11 residues. Between the trimmed V and J ends, which lost 5 bases and 5 bases, there was a span of 6 bases.

This clonotype was seen repeatedly, ten times or more. The chain recombines TRBV7-8 with TRBJ2-1, with 7 bases lining up with TRBD2. Germline loops: CDR1 SGHVS, CDR2 FQNEAQ. The ends lost 4 bases at V and 4 bases at J; junction bases unmatched: 10. The CDR3 sequence is 16 residues long. The CDR3 reads CASSSPASGLYNEQFF. The CDR3 coding sequence is TGTGCCAGCAGCTCCCCAGCTAGCGGTCTTTACAATGAGCAGTTCTTC.

This clonotype has more than one count but fewer than ten. The chain has TRBV4-3 and TRBJ1-1, with 10 bases matching TRBD1. V gave up 0 bases and J gave up 4 bases; unmatched junction bases: 2. The CDR3 is made up of 15 amino acids. The germline gives CDR1 LGHNA, CDR2 YSLEER. The DNA for the CDR3 is TGCGCCAGCAGCCAAGATCGACAGGGGGCCACTGAAGCTTTCTTT. Residues: CASSQDRQGATEAFF.

For the CDR3, the DNA is TGTGCTAGTGGTTTGGTACATGGCACCGGGGAGCTGTTTTTT. Protein product: CASGLVHGTGELFF. The chain links TRBV12-5 to TRBJ2-2; D not resolved. V was shortened by 0 bases and J by 4 bases, with 6 bases between the two germline ends. The CDR3 extends over 14 amino acids. In germline, CDR1 is LGHNT, CDR2 FRNRAP.

A few counts support this clonotype. The chain employs TRBV6-5 and TRBJ2-3, with 8 bases that match TRBD2. The junction had 14 bases not matched to a gene; V was cut back by 7 bases and J by 8 bases. CDR3 length: 15 amino acids. Germline CDR1 and CDR2: MNHEY and SVGAGI. The CDR3 loop is CASNPGAGGLGTQYF. The CDR3 DNA is TGTGCCAGCAACCCCGGGGCGGGGGGCCTAGGTACGCAGTATTTT.

The V and J genes are TRBV5-4 and TRBJ2-2, with D possibly TRBD1 on 6 matching bases. The V end lost 1 base, the J end lost 4 bases, and 17 bases lay between the germline ends. The CDR3 consists of 17 residues. CDR1 is SGHNT and CDR2 is YYREEE in the germline V gene (reference sequence). This chain's CDR3 is CASSLSYEGGSTGELFF. The CDR3 DNA follows: TGTGCCAGCAGCTTGTCTTATGAAGGGGGTTCCACCGGGGAGCTGTTTTTT.

In its sample, this clonotype was seen once. Since a much larger clone is just one base distant, this may be a read error. The chain uses TRBV10-3 and TRBJ1-1; 7 bases match TRBD1. The CDR3 length is 14 residues. CDR1 is ENHRY, CDR2 SYGVKD, per germline. This CDR3 reads CAISELMTGTEVFF. The CDR3 coding sequence is TGTGCCATCAGTGAGCTTATGACAGGGACTGAAGTTTTCTTT.

In its sample, this clonotype was seen a few times. This chain's CDR3 is CASSSTPAEAFF. CDR3 coding DNA: TGTGCCAGTTCTTCCACCCCCGCTGAAGCTTTCTTT. V gene TRBV19 combines with J gene TRBJ1-1, with D hard to call. CDR3 length: 12 amino acids. Germline assignment: CDR1 LNHDA and CDR2 SQIVND (reference sequence). The V and J ends lost 8 bases and 6 bases respectively, with 13 bases between them.

The genes are TRBV7-9 and TRBJ2-1; 8 nucleotides line up with TRBD1. CDR3 size: 12 residues. V trimming: 4 bases; J trimming: 9 bases; junction bases outside the gene matches: 2. Germline CDR1 reads SEHNR; CDR2 reads FQNEAQ (reference sequence). CDR3: CASSSDRAEQFF. CDR3 DNA: TGTGCCAGCAGCTCGGACAGGGCTGAGCAGTTCTTC.

In its sample, this clonotype was seen a few times. The chain recombines TRBV6-1 with TRBJ1-5; 7 bases are shared with TRBD1. This CDR3 spans 18 amino acids. Looked up from germline, CDR1 is MNHNS and CDR2 is SASEGT. J lost 2 bases, V lost 3 bases, and 13 bases had no gene match. CDR3 region: CASSENRDSPSRNQPQHF. DNA of the CDR3: TGTGCCAGCAGTGAGAACCGGGACAGTCCTTCTCGCAATCAGCCCCAGCATTTT.

This clonotype turned up a few times. CDR3 nucleotides: TGTGCCAGCAGTGACCATCGGGGGGACTATGGCTACACCTTC. This codes for CASSDHRGDYGYTF. V usage is TRBV6-1 and J usage is TRBJ1-2; D possibly corresponds to TRBD1 (5 bases). The CDR3 is 14 residues long. Germline CDR1 and CDR2: MNHNS and SASEGT. The V and J ends lost 3 bases and 3 bases respectively, with 11 bases between them.

This clonotype was seen only a few times. V is TRBV19 and J is TRBJ2-3; 12 positions agree with TRBD2. The CDR3 spans 16 residues. Per germline, CDR1 LNHDA and CDR2 SQIVND (reference sequence). V trimming: 5 bases; J trimming: 2 bases; junction bases outside the gene matches: 5. Here the CDR3 DNA reads TGTGCCAGTAGTCCACCTAGCGGGGGGGTCACAGATACGCAGTATTTT. This gives the protein CASSPPSGGVTDTQYF.

The chain employs TRBV7-9 and TRBJ1-1; D remains unclear. The CDR3 covers 14 residues. Trimming pared 3 bases from V and 1 base from J, leaving 9 bases between. Germline values: CDR1 SEHNR, CDR2 FQNEAQ (reference sequence). CDR3 nucleotides: TGTGCCAGCAGCTTCGGCAGAAGGAACACTGAAGCTTTCTTT. This codes for CASSFGRRNTEAFF.

This clonotype was picked up a small number of times. The J gene is TRBJ1-1, the V gene TRBV19; 7 bases agree with TRBD1. V was clipped by 5 bases and J by 4 bases; unmatched bases: 4. Germline V gene data show CDR1 as LNHDA and CDR2 as SQIVND (reference sequence). The CDR3 extends over 13 amino acids. CDR3 in amino acids: CASSVPGGTEAFF. CDR3 DNA: TGTGCCAGTAGTGTACCAGGGGGCACTGAAGCTTTCTTT.

This sequence joins TRBV6-6 and TRBJ2-5; D is perhaps TRBD2 (7 bases). The germline V and J ends were trimmed by 7 bases and 5 bases, with 14 bases remaining between them. The CDR3 runs 13 residues. Germline-derived CDR1 and CDR2 are MNHNY and SVGAGI (reference sequence). This CDR3 reads CASTLGGPETQYF. In DNA, the CDR3 is TGTGCCAGCACCCTCGGGGGGCCGGAGACCCAGTACTTC.